This TCR beta chain is drawn from a study of T cells in Graves' hyperthyroidism and ophthalmopathy. Overall study: Prior to any treatment, at the point of initial diagnosis, peripheral blood was collected.

The source material, RNA transcripts, was used to amplify TCR beta CDR3 regions. First-round RT-PCR targeting the TCR CDR3 was performed with the HTBI primer set. In TCRdb, the multiplex PCR reads were re-called with MiXCR into one record per CDR3 protein. This sample has around 390,000 distinct CDR3 sequences; roughly 15% occur once, and the top ten carry around 20%. General study findings and limits: The model identified upcoming ophthalmopathy a median approximately six months ahead of onset. A model of 13 V-J pairs discriminated ophthalmopathy from stable hyperthyroidism.

Uncontrolled infection, other autoimmune disease, pregnancy or lactation disqualified patients from enrolment. This clonotype occurred once. Its specificity is unknown. Trimming left V 3 bases short and J 9 bases short, with 14 bases between. CDR1 and CDR2 from the germline V gene are LNHNV and YYDKDF (reference sequence). This CDR3 is built from 13 residues. The receptor was isolated from a woman in her thirties with Graves' ophthalmopathy. Sequenced: blood. The chain uses TRBV15 and TRBJ2-5; D possibly corresponds to TRBD2 (6 bases). CDR3 loop: CATSSGGGEAQYF. DNA of the CDR3: TGTGCCACCAGCAGTGGAGGTGGGGAGGCCCAGTACTTC. Full variable domain (missing parts from reference TRBV15 and TRBJ2-5): DAMVIQNPRYQVTQFGKPVTLSCSQTLNHNVMYWYQQKSSQAPKLLFHYYDKDFNNEADTPDNFQSRRPNTSFCFLDIRSPGLGDTAMYLCATSSGGGEAQYFGPGTRLLVL.